This paragraph covers one T cell receptor beta chain sequence. This entry belongs to a study of beta chain features in type 1 diabetes. Germline-derived CDR1 and CDR2 are SGHDT and YYEEEE. The V segment lost 4 bases and the J segment 4 bases; nucleotides outside the gene matches: 8. The CDR3 sequence is 15 residues long. Expressed TCRB transcripts were sequenced because the entire RNA isolate underwent reverse transcription. TCRdb's copy holds only in-frame clones and misses some; the assay was immunoSEQ multiplex PCR. Of hundreds of thousands of clones listed, around an eighth are singletons. This chain connects TRBV5-6 to TRBJ2-7; TRBD1 matches 10 bases. The clonotype originates from a man between 18 and 29 years old in good health. Sequencing was done on a sample of naive CD4+ T cells from blood. The CDR3 protein is CASSQPGQGPYEQYF. The CDR3 nucleotides are TGTGCCAGCAGCCAGCCGGGACAGGGGCCGTACGAGCAGTACTTC.